This entry lists 11 T cell receptor beta chains sequenced from one sample in a study of CD8 T cells in Susac syndrome. A quantity of about 0.45 to 1 ug RNA underwent reverse transcription using random hexamers. TCRdb reprocessed the immunoSEQ multiplex PCR reads via MiXCR and lists one record per CDR3 protein. The table has a few hundred thousand distinct CDR3 sequences, about 94% seen once. Material: CD8+ T cells from PBMCs. The receptors were sampled from a human donor with multiple sclerosis.

The V call is TRBV20-1, the J call TRBJ2-7, with 8 bases lining up with TRBD2. V dropped 5 bases and J dropped 2; count of bases not matched to a gene: 5. Germline assignment: CDR1 DFQATT and CDR2 SNEGSKA (reference sequence). There are 13 residues in the CDR3. The CDR3 DNA reads as TGCAGTGCTTCGGGGGGGACCACCTACGAGCAGTACTTC. It yields the protein CSASGGTTYEQYF.

J is TRBJ2-7 and V is TRBV19; D may be TRBD1 or TRBD2 (5 bases each). Germline loops: CDR1 LNHDA, CDR2 SQIVND (reference sequence). This CDR3 region has 14 residues. The V end was cut by 5 bases, the J end by 0 bases, with 11 bases between. The CDR3 protein is CASSGDGSSYEQYF. The CDR3, as DNA: TGTGCCAGTAGTGGGGACGGAAGCTCCTACGAGCAGTACTTC.

V is TRBV7-9 and J is TRBJ2-7; 8 nucleotides match TRBD2. Germline trimming cut 1 base from V and 3 bases from J; bases unmatched to any gene: 2. Germline V lookup: CDR1 SEHNR, CDR2 FQNEAQ (reference sequence). The CDR3 spans 14 residues. The CDR3 DNA reads as TGTGCCAGCAGCTTAGGACTAGCGTTCTACGAGCAGTACTTC. As protein: CASSLGLAFYEQYF.

J is TRBJ2-7 and V is TRBV14; TRBD1 might be the D (6 bases). V shed 4 bases and J shed 2 bases, with 12 bases lying between them. Germline V lookup: CDR1 SGHDN, CDR2 FVKESK. The CDR3 has 14 amino acids. The CDR3, as DNA: TGTGCCAGCAGCCCGCCGGACAGCCCCTACGAGCAGTACTTC. Its protein product is CASSPPDSPYEQYF.

The sample holds one count of this clonotype. The chain carries TRBV6-1 and TRBJ2-3, with 7 bases lining up with TRBD2. The CDR3 contains 18 residues. Trimming cost V 6 bases and J 0 bases; bases outside gene matches: 15. Per germline, CDR1 MNHNS and CDR2 SASEGT. The CDR3 here is CASSNERALAGSTDTQYF. The CDR3 region has the DNA TGTGCCAGCAGCAATGAGAGGGCTTTAGCGGGTAGCACAGATACGCAGTATTTT.

This clonotype appeared a single time. The chain employs TRBV29-1 and TRBJ2-7, with D perhaps TRBD1 (6 bases). The CDR3 covers 13 residues. Germline CDR1 reads SQVTM; CDR2 reads ANQGSEA. V was clipped by 6 bases and J by 3 bases, with 15 bases between them. In DNA, the CDR3 is TGCAGCGTCACATTACTAGGGGGCTACGAGCAGTACTTC. Residues: CSVTLLGGYEQYF.

The chain employs TRBV6-1 and TRBJ1-1; D ambiguous. The CDR3 has 14 amino acids. Trimming left V 4 bases short and J 7 bases short, with 16 bases between. In germline, CDR1 is MNHNS, CDR2 SASEGT. The CDR3 sequence is CASSVERYGSEAFF. As DNA, the CDR3 is TGTGCCAGCAGTGTAGAGCGTTACGGCAGTGAAGCTTTCTTT.

This clonotype was detected only once. The chain employs TRBV18 and TRBJ2-7, with a weak D call TRBD1 (6 bases). Trimming took off 3 bases at V and 2 bases at J, with 8 bases between the two ends. The CDR3 extends over 13 amino acids. The germline gives CDR1 KGHSH, CDR2 LQKENI. The CDR3 DNA sequence: TGTGCCAGCTCACCCTCAGGGGCCTACGAGCAGTACTTC. Translated: CASSPSGAYEQYF.

This clonotype has only one observation. The CDR3: CSAPGPANNEQFF. For the CDR3, the DNA is TGCAGCGCACCGGGACCAGCAAACAATGAGCAGTTCTTC. The chain links TRBV29-1 to TRBJ2-1; D may be TRBD1 or TRBD2 (5 bases each). The CDR3 is 13 residues long. Germline CDR1 reads SQVTM; CDR2 reads ANQGSEA. Trimming removed 7 bases at V and 5 bases at J, with 15 bases between.

The chain employs TRBV7-8 and TRBJ2-1, with unresolved D. CDR3 length: 12 residues. Germline V gene sequence: CDR1 SGHVS, CDR2 FQNEAQ. V shed 1 base and J shed 7 bases, with 5 bases lying between them. This CDR3 reads CASSLVENEQFF. The DNA of the CDR3 is TGTGCCAGCAGCTTAGTGGAGAATGAGCAGTTCTTC.

V and J are TRBV9 and TRBJ1-5; D unresolved. CDR1 and CDR2 (germline): SGDLS, YYNGEE. V lost 7 bases and J 7 bases, leaving 12 bases between the germline ends. This CDR3 contains 12 residues. The CDR3 here is CASGASEQPQHF. CDR3 nucleotides: TGTGCCAGCGGAGCTTCAGAACAGCCCCAGCATTTT.